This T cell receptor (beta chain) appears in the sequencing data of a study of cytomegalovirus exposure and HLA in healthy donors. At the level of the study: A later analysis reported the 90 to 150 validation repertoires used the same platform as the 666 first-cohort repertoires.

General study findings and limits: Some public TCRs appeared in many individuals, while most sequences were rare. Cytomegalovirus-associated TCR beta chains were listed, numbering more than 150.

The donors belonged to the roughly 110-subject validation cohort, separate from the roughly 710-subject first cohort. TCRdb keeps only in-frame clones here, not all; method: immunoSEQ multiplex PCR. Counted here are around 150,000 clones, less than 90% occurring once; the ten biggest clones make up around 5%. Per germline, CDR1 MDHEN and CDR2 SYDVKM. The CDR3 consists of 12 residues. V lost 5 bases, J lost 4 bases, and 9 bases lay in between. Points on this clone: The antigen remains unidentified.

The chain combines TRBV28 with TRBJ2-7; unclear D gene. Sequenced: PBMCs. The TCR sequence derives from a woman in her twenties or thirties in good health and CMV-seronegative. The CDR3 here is CASSVGMYEQYF. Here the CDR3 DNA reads TGTGCCAGCAGTGTGGGAATGTACGAGCAGTACTTC.